Below, 21 T cell receptor beta chains from the same sample are listed, as sequenced in a study of T cell responses to AZD1222 COVID-19 vaccine (dated by TCRdb to 2020 to 2022). Library method: the immunoSEQ multiplex PCR assay. TCRdb mirrors the immuneACCESS table, restricted to in-frame sequences. Some clones are absent from its copies; in checked studies, under half trace to an unresolved V gene, and the reason for the others is unknown. The sample yields 150,000 to 250,000 clones; 80% to 95% were counted once. In total, the top ten clones hold around 1% of the sample. The time point label corresponds to: about 28 days (+/-7) after the second vaccine dose. This material consisted of peripheral blood, taken 28 days after the second AZD1222 dose. Every receptor here comes from an adult who received the AZD1222 COVID-19 vaccine.

The rearrangement links TRBV7-3 to TRBJ2-2, with TRBD2 as a possible D gene (8 bases). Germline values: CDR1 SGHTA, CDR2 FQGTGA. V was trimmed by 5 bases and J by 4 bases, leaving 35 bases between them. The CDR3 is 22 amino acids. The CDR3 sequence is CASSPLQGGARREAFSTGELFF. The CDR3, as DNA: TGTGCCAGCAGCCCCCTCCAGGGGGGGGCCAGGCGGGAGGCATTCTCCACCGGGGAGCTGTTTTTT.

CDR3 residues: CASSFVIGDYEQYF. The CDR3 bases are TGTGCCAGCAGTTTTGTGATAGGGGACTACGAGCAGTACTTC. The J gene is TRBJ2-7, the V gene TRBV27; weak D call: TRBD1 (5 bases). Germline lookup yields CDR1 MNHEY and CDR2 SMNVEV (reference sequence). This CDR3 comprises 14 residues. Trimming took off 3 bases at V and 3 bases at J, with 12 bases between the two ends.

The chain recombines TRBV24-1 with TRBJ2-2; D is perhaps TRBD1 (6 bases). With 0 bases removed from V and 5 bases from J, the gap between germline ends came to 9 bases. Germline-derived CDR1 and CDR2 are KGHDR and SFDVKD. The CDR3 contains 15 residues. Here the CDR3 DNA reads TGTGCCACCAGTGATTTGGAGGGGGTGACCGGGGAGCTGTTTTTT. This codes for CATSDLEGVTGELFF.

This clone was picked up one time. V and J are TRBV9 and TRBJ2-7; D is uncertain. The CDR3 runs to 13 residues. Germline CDR1 SGDLS, CDR2 YYNGEE. Trimming cost V 0 bases and J 3 bases, with 7 bases left between them. The CDR3 DNA reads as TGTGCCAGCAGCGTAGGAGTGTACTACGAGCAGTACTTC. Its translation is CASSVGVYYEQYF. The whole variable domain, filled in from reference TRBV9 and TRBJ2-7, reads DSGVTQTPKHLITATGQRVTLRCSPRSGDLSVYWYQQSLDQGLQFLIQYYNGEERAKGNILERFSAQQFPDLHSELNLSSLELGDSALYFCASSVGVYYEQYFGPGTRLTVT.

This chain links TRBV9 with TRBJ1-1, with D uncertain. The CDR3 extends over 15 amino acids. Trimming removed 0 bases at V and 3 bases at J, with 12 bases between. CDR1 and CDR2 from the germline V gene are SGDLS and YYNGEE. Here the CDR3 DNA reads TGTGCCAGCAGCGTAGGTCCTGGCCGGGACACTGAAGCTTTCTTT. Its translation is CASSVGPGRDTEAFF.

The chain couples TRBV7-2 to TRBJ1-6; D is unresolved. Trimming took 1 base from V and 13 from J, leaving 14 bases between them. The CDR3 totals 14 residues. Germline CDR1 reads SGHTA; CDR2 reads FQGNSA. CDR3 protein: CASSLGGQTSPLHF. CDR3 DNA sequence: TGTGCCAGCAGCTTAGGGGGTCAGACGTCGCCCCTCCACTTT.

This chain links TRBV6-6 with TRBJ2-1; TRBD2 agrees at 15 bases. The junction had 8 bases not matched to a gene; V was cut back by 5 bases and J by 3 bases. The CDR3 length is 18 residues. Per germline, CDR1 MNHNY and CDR2 SVGAGI (reference sequence). The CDR3 protein is CASSPGTSGGSYYNEQFF. DNA for the CDR3: TGTGCCAGCAGTCCCGGGACTAGCGGGGGGTCCTACTACAATGAGCAGTTCTTC.

This chain joins TRBV14 and TRBJ2-2, with TRBD2 as a possible D gene (6 bases). This CDR3 comprises 14 residues. Trimming shortened V by 6 bases and J by 4 bases, and 12 bases separated the two germline ends. Germline lookup yields CDR1 SGHDN and CDR2 FVKESK. In DNA, the CDR3 is TGTGCCAGCAGACAAACTAGCAGCACCGGGGAGCTGTTTTTT. Amino acids: CASRQTSSTGELFF.

The chain employs TRBV21-1 and TRBJ1-5; the D segment call TRBD1 is taken from the table without a DNA check. TRBV21-1 constitutes a pseudogene. This CDR3 is built from 17 residues. CDR3 sequence reads: CASSEGTDDNSNQPQHF. The CDR3 DNA sequence: TGTGCCAGCAGCGAAGGAACCGACGACAATAGCAATCAGCCCCAGCATTTT.

The sample holds a few counts of this clone. The chain couples TRBV27 to TRBJ1-5, with 7 nucleotides matching TRBD1. This CDR3 has 16 amino acids. The germline gives CDR1 MNHEY, CDR2 SMNVEV (reference sequence). Trimming cost V 6 bases and J 0 bases; bases outside gene matches: 8. The CDR3 DNA reads as TGTGCCAGCAGCCTCAGGGGACAGAATAGCAATCAGCCCCAGCATTTT. Translating it yields CASSLRGQNSNQPQHF.

This sequence joins TRBV12-3 or TRBV12-4 and TRBJ1-2; 7 positions agree with TRBD1. After removal of 6 bases from V and 7 bases from J, the junction contained 8 bases not matched to a gene. The CDR3 is 13 amino acids. CDR3 in DNA: TGTGCCAGCAGATTCGACAGGGAAGTTGGCTACACCTTC. As protein: CASRFDREVGYTF.

The V call is TRBV7-9, the J call TRBJ2-5; either TRBD1 or TRBD2 may fit D (5 bases each). The CDR3 spans 16 residues. Germline values: CDR1 SEHNR, CDR2 FQNEAQ (reference sequence). V lost 3 bases, J lost 4 bases, and 18 bases lay in between. The CDR3 region has the DNA TGTGCCAGCAGCTTCTTAGGCAGGGAGAATCGAGAGACCCAGTACTTC. Translated: CASSFLGRENRETQYF.

This rearrangement joins TRBV28 to TRBJ2-2, with 10 bases matching TRBD2. V was clipped by 5 bases and J by 7 bases; unmatched bases: 19. CDR3 length: 19 residues. Germline V gene data show CDR1 as MDHEN and CDR2 as SYDVKM. CDR3: CASSPLGLAAQDGVGELFF. In DNA, the CDR3 is TGTGCCAGCAGTCCGCTAGGACTAGCGGCTCAAGACGGGGTCGGGGAGCTGTTTTTT. The whole variable domain, filled in from reference TRBV28 and TRBJ2-2, reads DVKVTQSSRYLVKRTGEKVFLECVQDMDHENMFWYRQDPGLGLRLIYFSYDVKMKEKGDIPEGYSVSREKKERFSLILESASTNQTSMYLCASSPLGLAAQDGVGELFFGEGSRLTVL.

The chain links TRBV19 to TRBJ1-2; a possible D gene is TRBD1 (5 bases). The germline V gene has CDR1 LNHDA and CDR2 SQIVND (reference sequence). With 3 bases removed from V and 4 bases from J, the gap between germline ends came to 6 bases. This CDR3 is built from 12 residues. CDR3 residues: CASSMTAYGYTF. The CDR3 coding sequence is TGTGCCAGTAGTATGACAGCCTATGGCTACACCTTC.

The chain couples TRBV14 to TRBJ1-6; the D is unclear. The CDR3 has 17 amino acids. The V gene's germline CDR1 is SGHDN and CDR2 FVKESK. V lost 5 bases and J lost 10, with 24 bases in between. The CDR3 DNA is TGTGCCAGCAGCACCGCTCGAAGCGGGGTCTTGGGATCACCCCTCCACTTT. It specifies CASSTARSGVLGSPLHF.

This clone was observed once. The V and J genes are TRBV5-7 and TRBJ1-1; maybe TRBD1 (6 bases). TRBV5-7 has ORF status, its function being uncertain. Trimming stripped 4 bases from V and 10 bases from J, with 14 bases between. CDR3 length equals 12 residues. The CDR3 spells CASSEVGARAFF. The CDR3 bases are TGTGCCAGCAGCGAAGTGGGGGCACGAGCTTTCTTT.

The rearrangement uses TRBV9 and TRBJ1-6, with a possible D match to TRBD1 (5 bases). The CDR3 consists of 15 residues. V was pared by 0 bases and J by 10 bases, with 14 bases between. From germline, CDR1 is SGDLS and CDR2 YYNGEE. The CDR3 is CASSVEGVIGSPLHF. The CDR3, as DNA: TGTGCCAGCAGCGTAGAAGGGGTTATAGGATCACCCCTCCACTTT.

The chain links TRBV30 to TRBJ2-2, with 9 bases identical to TRBD2. The trim removed 0 bases at V and 3 bases at J, leaving 8 bases unmatched. This CDR3 contains 17 residues. Germline-derived CDR1 and CDR2 are GTSNPN and SVGIG (reference sequence). CDR3 in amino acids: CAWSVWLAGRDTGELFF. In nucleotides, the CDR3 is TGTGCCTGGAGTGTATGGCTAGCGGGGCGGGACACCGGGGAGCTGTTTTTT.

This chain joins TRBV11-2 and TRBJ1-4; D is undetermined. The CDR3 sequence is 14 residues long. Germline lookup yields CDR1 SGHAT and CDR2 FQNNGV. V lost 2 bases to trimming and J lost 5 bases, with 9 bases between them. The CDR3 loop reads CASSLIRENEKLFF. In DNA form, the CDR3 reads TGTGCCAGCAGCTTAATCCGGGAGAATGAAAAACTGTTTTTT. Full variable domain (outside the CDR3, taken from reference TRBV11-2 and TRBJ1-4): EAGVAQSPRYKIIEKRQSVAFWCNPISGHATLYWYQQILGQGPKLLIQFQNNGVVDDSQLPKDRFSAERLKGVDSTLKIQPAKLEDSAVYLCASSLIRENEKLFFGSGTQLSVL.

This clone appeared once. The chain combines TRBV28 with TRBJ2-1; TRBD2 aligns across 10 bases. Per the germline V gene, CDR1 is MDHEN and CDR2 is SYDVKM. The length of the CDR3 is 16 residues. V was pared by 8 bases and J by 0 bases, with 7 bases of the junction left unmatched. The CDR3 nucleotides read TGTGCCAGCGGGCTAGCGGGGGCTGGCTCCTACAATGAGCAGTTCTTC. The encoded protein is CASGLAGAGSYNEQFF.

The chain uses TRBV5-3 and TRBJ2-2, with 7 bases that match TRBD1. TRBV5-3 is placed among ORFs of uncertain function. This CDR3 region has 19 residues. V lost 0 bases, J lost 2 bases, and 13 bases stayed unmatched. The CDR3: CARSLAQTGQPVNTGELFF. The CDR3 DNA reads TGTGCCAGAAGCTTGGCACAAACGGGACAGCCTGTAAACACCGGGGAGCTGTTTTTT.